These T cell receptor beta chains were read from a single sample in a study of radiation and T cells in renal cell carcinoma. The protocol was immunoSEQ multiplex PCR, while the TCRdb copy is restricted to in-frame clones and leaves out a portion. The data show 150,000 or so clones, about nine tenths seen once. The sequences come from blood, collected from a patient whose treatment included radiotherapy and nephrectomy. Source of these receptors: a woman between 45 and 65 years old with renal cell carcinoma. Each CDR3 is given with its conserved first and last residue. D genes are given only for firm matches. The size entry is marked missing in some rows and otherwise reads once, few, many or a size class.

size	D	V	J	length	CDR3	DNA
-	-	TRBV28	TRBJ1-5	12	CASTRTNQPQHF	TGTGCCAGCACTAGAACTAATCAGCCCCAGCATTTT
-	-	TRBV7-8	TRBJ1-1	14	CASEEGGLDTEAFF	TGTGCCAGCGAAGAGGGGGGTTTGGACACTGAAGCTTTCTTT
-	TRBD2	TRBV6-6	TRBJ2-5	16	CASSYSIAGGQETQYF	TGTGCCAGCAGTTACTCGATAGCGGGGGGGCAAGAGACCCAGTACTTC
-	-	TRBV25-1	TRBJ1-4	14	CASSLGQDPEKLFF	TGTGCCAGCAGTCTCGGTCAGGACCCTGAAAAACTGTTTTTT
-	-	TRBV9	TRBJ2-6	14	CASSGRFGANVLTF	TGTGCCAGCAGCGGAAGATTTGGGGCCAACGTCCTGACTTTC
few	TRBD1	TRBV7-9	TRBJ1-2	14	CASSPKGASGGYTF	TGTGCCAGCAGCCCCAAGGGGGCATCGGGAGGCTACACCTTC
-	-	TRBV7-3	TRBJ2-2	13	CASSLYGTGELFF	TGTGCCAGCAGCTTATATGGCACCGGGGAGCTGTTTTTT
-	-	TRBV11-2	TRBJ2-2	13	CASSLVGYGELFF	TGTGCCAGCAGCTTAGTTGGGTACGGGGAGCTGTTTTTT
-	TRBD1	TRBV19	TRBJ1-6	18	CASSILRQGRERISPLHF	TGTGCCAGTAGTATACTTCGACAGGGAAGGGAACGGATTTCACCCCTCCACTTT
-	TRBD1	TRBV5-8	TRBJ2-1	13	CASSSTGGNEQFF	TGTGCCAGCAGCTCCACAGGGGGCAATGAGCAGTTCTTC
-	-	TRBV12-5	TRBJ2-5	14	CASANGLGGETQYF	TGTGCTAGTGCCAACGGATTAGGAGGGGAGACCCAGTACTTC
-	-	TRBV29-1	TRBJ1-4	16	CSVASTSVRANEKLFF	TGCAGCGTTGCTTCGACGAGTGTCAGGGCTAATGAAAAACTGTTTTTT
few	-	TRBV19	TRBJ1-1	14	CASSENWVGTEAFF	TGTGCCAGTAGTGAGAATTGGGTTGGCACTGAAGCTTTCTTT
-	-	TRBV4-1	TRBJ1-5	15	CASSQGQAINQPQHF	TGCGCCAGCAGCCAAGGTCAGGCCATCAATCAGCCCCAGCATTTT
-	-	TRBV18	TRBJ1-5	14	CASSPGASNQPQHF	TGTGCCAGCTCACCGGGGGCTAGCAATCAGCCCCAGCATTTT
-	-	TRBV2	TRBJ2-2	15	CASRAIGRNTGELFF	TGTGCCAGCCGGGCAATAGGACGGAACACCGGGGAGCTGTTTTTT
once	-	TRBV7-9	TRBJ1-2	14	CASSPTGVNYGYTF	TGTGCCAGCAGCCCCACGGGGGTTAACTATGGCTACACCTTC
few	TRBD1	TRBV29-1	TRBJ1-5	12	CSASTGGQPQHF	TGCAGCGCCAGTACAGGGGGGCAGCCCCAGCATTTT
-	TRBD1	TRBV30	TRBJ2-2	16	CAWTTGTGGLTGELFF	TGTGCCTGGACCACCGGGACAGGGGGACTCACCGGGGAGCTGTTTTTT
-	TRBD1	TRBV11-3	TRBJ2-7	15	CASSLGTGGSYEQYF	TGTGCCAGCAGCTTGGGGACAGGGGGGTCCTACGAGCAGTACTTC
-	TRBD1	TRBV15	TRBJ2-1	14	CATSRGTGVDEQFF	TGTGCCACCAGCAGAGGGACAGGGGTCGATGAGCAGTTCTTC
-	TRBD2	TRBV6-1	TRBJ2-2	16	CASSVEGLDLIGELFF	TGTGCCAGCAGTGTCGAGGGACTAGATCTGATCGGGGAGCTGTTTTTT
-	TRBD1	TRBV7-2	TRBJ2-2	15	CASSTRQGGIGELFF	TGTGCCAGCAGCACCAGACAGGGGGGAATCGGGGAGCTGTTTTTT
-	TRBD2	TRBV4-3	TRBJ2-3	16	CASSQLAGGPADTQYF	TGCGCCAGCAGCCAGCTCGCGGGGGGGCCTGCAGATACGCAGTATTTT
-	TRBD1	TRBV9	TRBJ1-2	17	CASSPGGGLKTNYGYTF	TGTGCCAGCAGCCCAGGGGGGGGGTTGAAAACCAACTATGGCTACACCTTC
-	-	TRBV25-1	TRBJ1-4	13	CASSGRTNEKLFF	TGTGCCAGCAGTGGCCGGACTAATGAAAAACTGTTTTTT
-	TRBD2	TRBV15	TRBJ2-2	17	CATSRDSGGAYTGELFF	TGTGCCACCAGCAGAGATAGCGGGGGGGCCTACACCGGGGAGCTGTTTTTT